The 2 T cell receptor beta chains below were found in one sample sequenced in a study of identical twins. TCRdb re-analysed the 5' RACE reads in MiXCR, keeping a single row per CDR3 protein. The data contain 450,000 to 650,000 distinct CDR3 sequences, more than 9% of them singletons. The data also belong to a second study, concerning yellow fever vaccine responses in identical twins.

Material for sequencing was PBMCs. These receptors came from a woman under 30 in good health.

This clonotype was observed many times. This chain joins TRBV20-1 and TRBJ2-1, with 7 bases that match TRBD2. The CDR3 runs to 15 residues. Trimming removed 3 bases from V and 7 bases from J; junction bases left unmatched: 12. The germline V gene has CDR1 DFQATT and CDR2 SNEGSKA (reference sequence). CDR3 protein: CSASDLAGVWNEQFF. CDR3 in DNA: TGCAGTGCTAGTGACTTGGCGGGAGTCTGGAATGAGCAGTTCTTC.

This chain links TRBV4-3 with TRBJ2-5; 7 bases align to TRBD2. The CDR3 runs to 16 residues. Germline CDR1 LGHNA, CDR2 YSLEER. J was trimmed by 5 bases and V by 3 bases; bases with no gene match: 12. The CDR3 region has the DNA TGCGCCAGCAGCCAGACTATGCGGGGGACCTTTGAGACCCAGTACTTC. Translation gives CASSQTMRGTFETQYF.